The T cell receptor beta chain described here comes from a study of T cells in Graves' hyperthyroidism and ophthalmopathy. Whole-study results and caveats: Model predictions of ophthalmopathy came a median approximately 6.8 months before onset. Blood also carried most thyroid clonotypes expanded above 0.001.

The ends were cut back, 1 base at V and 0 bases at J, with 10 bases in the middle. The CDR3 is 15 residues long. Looked up from germline, CDR1 is SGHTA and CDR2 is FQGNSA. TCR beta CDR3 regions were amplified from RNA transcripts. A set of HTBI primers served as the primers for a first-round RT-PCR of the TCR CDR3. TCRdb processed the multiplex PCR reads anew with MiXCR; each CDR3 protein has one entry. The sample has 600,000 to 800,000 distinct CDR3 sequences; 30% to 40% are singletons. On this clonotype: The antigen is not known.

This chain uses TRBV7-2 with TRBJ2-7; D gene uncertain. Input material: blood. The TCR originated in a woman aged 40 to 50 with Graves' hyperthyroidism. CDR3 in amino acids: CASSLGPAISYEQYF. The CDR3 DNA follows: TGTGCCAGCAGCTTAGGTCCGGCTATCTCCTACGAGCAGTACTTC.